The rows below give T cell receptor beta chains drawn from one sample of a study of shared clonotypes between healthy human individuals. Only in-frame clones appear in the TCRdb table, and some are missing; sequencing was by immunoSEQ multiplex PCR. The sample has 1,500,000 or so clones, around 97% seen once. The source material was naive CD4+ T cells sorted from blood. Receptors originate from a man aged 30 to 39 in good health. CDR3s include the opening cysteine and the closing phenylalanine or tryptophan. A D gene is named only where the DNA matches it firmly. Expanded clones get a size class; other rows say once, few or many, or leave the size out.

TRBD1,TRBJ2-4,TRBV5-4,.,TGTGCCAGCAGTTCGGGACAGGGTAGGGACATTCAGTACTTC,CASSSGQGRDIQYF
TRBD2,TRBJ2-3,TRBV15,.,TGTGCCACCAGCATGGGACTAGACACAGATACGCAGTATTTT,CATSMGLDTDTQYF
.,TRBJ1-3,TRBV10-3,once,TGTGCCATCAGACTTACTACAGGGCTATCTGGAAACACCATATATTTT,CAIRLTTGLSGNTIYF
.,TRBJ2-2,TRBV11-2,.,TGTGCCAGCAGCTTACCCTCGCGGGAGAACACCGGGGAGCTGTTTTTT,CASSLPSRENTGELFF
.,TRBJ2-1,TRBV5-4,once,TGTGCCAGCAGCTTGGCTCAGGGGGGGTCCTACAATGAGCAGTTCTTC,CASSLAQGGSYNEQFF
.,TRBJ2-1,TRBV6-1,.,TGTGCCAGCACCGAGGGCAAATCCTACAATGAGCAGTTCTTC,CASTEGKSYNEQFF
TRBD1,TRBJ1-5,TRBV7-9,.,TGTGCCAGCAGCCCGACGGCAGGGGGAATCAATCAGCCCCAGCATTTT,CASSPTAGGINQPQHF
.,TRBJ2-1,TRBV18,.,TGTGCCAGCTCAATAGGGCATGAGCAGTTCTTC,CASSIGHEQFF
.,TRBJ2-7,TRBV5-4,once,TGTGCCAGCAGCGACCAGCAGGGCCGTTACGAGCAGTACTTC,CASSDQQGRYEQYF
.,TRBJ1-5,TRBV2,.,TGTGCCAGCAGTGAAAGGCGGGGCAATCAGCCCCAGCATTTT,CASSERRGNQPQHF
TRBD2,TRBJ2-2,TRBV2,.,TGTGCCAGCGGGGGGAGGGCCATTTACACCGGGGAGCTGTTTTTT,CASGGRAIYTGELFF
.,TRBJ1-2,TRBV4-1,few,TGCGCCAGCAGCCAAGAGGTCAGGAGGGGCTACACCTTC,CASSQEVRRGYTF
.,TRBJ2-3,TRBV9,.,TGTGCCAGCAGCGTAACAGGGTCGGCAGATACGCAGTATTTT,CASSVTGSADTQYF
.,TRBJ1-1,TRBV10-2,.,TGCGCCAGCAGGCAGGCGAACACTGAAGCTTTCTTT,CASRQANTEAFF
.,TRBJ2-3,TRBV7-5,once,TGTGCCAGAAGCCGCTCGCGGGTCACAGATACGCAGTATTTT,CARSRSRVTDTQYF
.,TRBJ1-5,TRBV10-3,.,TGTGCCATCAGTGAGGCTGGGCGGAGTAATCAGCCCCAGCATTTT,CAISEAGRSNQPQHF
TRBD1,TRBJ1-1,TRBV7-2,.,TGTGCCAGCAGCTCCAGACAGGGGGCTAATGAAGCTTTCTTT,CASSSRQGANEAFF
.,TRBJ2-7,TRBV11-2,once,TGTGCCAGCAGCTCCCCATACGAGCAGTACTTC,CASSSPYEQYF
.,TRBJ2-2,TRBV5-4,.,TGTGCCAGCAGCCACAGCATAGAGGGAGGGGAGCTGTTTTTT,CASSHSIEGGELFF
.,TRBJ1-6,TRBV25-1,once,TGTGCCAGCAGTGGGCGGCAGATTTTTAATTCACCCCTCCACTTT,CASSGRQIFNSPLHF
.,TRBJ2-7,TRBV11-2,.,TGTGCCAGCAGCTACCGAACAGGGTTTCCCTACGAGCAGTACTTC,CASSYRTGFPYEQYF
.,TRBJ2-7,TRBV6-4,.,TGTGCCAGCAGCGAGGCCCACAGATACGAGCAGTACTTC,CASSEAHRYEQYF
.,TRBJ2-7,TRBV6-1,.,TGTGCCAGCAGTATCGACTTTCCCTCCTACGAGCAGTACTTC,CASSIDFPSYEQYF
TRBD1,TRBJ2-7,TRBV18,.,TGTGCCAGCTCACCCTCAGCCGGGACAGGGTCGTACGAGCAGTACTTC,CASSPSAGTGSYEQYF
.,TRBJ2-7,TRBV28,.,TGTGCCAGCAGTTCCCCCCTTGCGCCGAAGCAGTACTTC,CASSSPLAPKQYF
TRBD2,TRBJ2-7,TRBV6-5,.,TGTGCCAGCAGTTACTCCCGACTAGCCGGTTCCTACGAGCAGTACTTC,CASSYSRLAGSYEQYF
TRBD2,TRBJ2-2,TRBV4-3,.,TGCGCCAGCAGCCAAGTGGAAACGGGAGGACTAGGGCTGTTTTTT,CASSQVETGGLGLFF
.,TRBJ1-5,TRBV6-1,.,TGTGCCAGCGGGGAGGGGAGATACGGTCAGCCCCAGCATTTT,CASGEGRYGQPQHF
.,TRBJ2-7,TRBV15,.,TGTGCCACCAGCGGACCCCGGACTTACGAGCAGTACTTC,CATSGPRTYEQYF
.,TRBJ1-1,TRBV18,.,TGTGCCAGCTCACCTGGGGGGCTGGGCACTGAAGCTTTCTTT,CASSPGGLGTEAFF
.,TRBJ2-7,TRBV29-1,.,TGCAGCGTCAAAAAGGGGGGCGGCCCCTACGAGCAGTACTTC,CSVKKGGGPYEQYF
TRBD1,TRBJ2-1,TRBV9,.,TGTGCCAGCAGCGTCGGGACAGTTCCCTACAATGAGCAGTTCTTC,CASSVGTVPYNEQFF
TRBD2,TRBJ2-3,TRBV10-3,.,TGTGCCATCAGCCAACGTTGGACTAGCGGAAAGAATGATAGCACAGATACGCAGTATTTT,CAISQRWTSGKNDSTDTQYF
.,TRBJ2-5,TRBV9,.,TGTGCCAGCAGCGAATTACCACAGGGTCAGCGAGAGACCCAGTACTTC,CASSELPQGQRETQYF
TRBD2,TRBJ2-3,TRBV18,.,TGTGCCAGCTCATACGGTCTAGCGGGTGGCACAGATACGCAGTATTTT,CASSYGLAGGTDTQYF
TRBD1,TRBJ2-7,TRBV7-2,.,TGTGCCAGCAGCTTAGTATCTGGCGCAGGGGGCCAAGTCGAGCAGTACTTC,CASSLVSGAGGQVEQYF
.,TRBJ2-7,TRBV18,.,TGTGCCAGCTCACCGGGCTTGGAGCAGTACTTC,CASSPGLEQYF
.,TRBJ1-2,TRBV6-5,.,TGTGCCAGCAGTTACTCGACCACGGAGAATCATGGCTACACCTTC,CASSYSTTENHGYTF
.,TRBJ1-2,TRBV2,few,TGTGCCAGCGAGCAAGCTAACTATGGCTACACCTTC,CASEQANYGYTF
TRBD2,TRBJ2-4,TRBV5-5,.,TGTGCCAGCAGCTTGGGAGGGGTAGCGGGAGGGGCAGACATTCAGTACTTC,CASSLGGVAGGADIQYF
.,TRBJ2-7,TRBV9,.,TGTGCCAGCAGCGCCAACAGTTACGAGCAGTACTTC,CASSANSYEQYF
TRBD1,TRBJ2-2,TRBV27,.,TGTGCCAGCAGTTTATCGGGCAGGGGGCCGATCCGCGGGGAGCTGTTTTTT,CASSLSGRGPIRGELFF
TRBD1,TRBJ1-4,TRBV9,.,TGTGCCAGATTACGAGGGGGCGGTAAAAGGGTTGAAAAACTGTTTTTT,CARLRGGGKRVEKLFF
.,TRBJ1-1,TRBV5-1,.,TGCGCCAGCAGTTGGATCCCCTCGCAGGGTGTTAATTCACCGAACACTGAAGCTTTCTTT,CASSWIPSQGVNSPNTEAFF
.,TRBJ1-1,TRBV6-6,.,TGTGCCAGCGGACTGTACGGACGCGGGGTCACTGAAGCTTTCTTT,CASGLYGRGVTEAFF
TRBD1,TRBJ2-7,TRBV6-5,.,TGTGCCAGCAGTCAAAGGACAGGGGGCGACGAGCAGTACTTC,CASSQRTGGDEQYF
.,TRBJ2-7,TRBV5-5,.,TGTGCCAGCAGCTTCGGGGGGCCCCCCTACGAGCAGTACTTC,CASSFGGPPYEQYF
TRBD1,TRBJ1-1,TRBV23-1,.,TGCGCCCACAGGGGAGGGATAAATTGCGGTATTGAAGCTTTCTTT,CAHRGGINCGIEAFF
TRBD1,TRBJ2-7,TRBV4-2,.,TGTGCCAGCAGCCAAGTGCCGGGACAGGGCACCTACGAGCAGTACTTC,CASSQVPGQGTYEQYF
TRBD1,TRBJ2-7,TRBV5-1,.,TGCGCCAGCGGACAGGACTCCTACGAGCAGTACTTC,CASGQDSYEQYF
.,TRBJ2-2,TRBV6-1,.,TGTGCCAGCAGTGAATCGGTGGGTGACACCGGGGAGCTGTTTTTT,CASSESVGDTGELFF
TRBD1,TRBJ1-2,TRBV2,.,TGTGCCAGCAGTTCCGGGACAGGGGATAGAGGCTACACCTTC,CASSSGTGDRGYTF
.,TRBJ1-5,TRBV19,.,TGTGCCAGTAGTACTACCCGGGTTAATAGCAATCAGCCCCAGCATTTT,CASSTTRVNSNQPQHF
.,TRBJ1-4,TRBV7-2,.,TGTGCCAGCAGCCTAACTAACGGAAAACTGTTTTTT,CASSLTNGKLFF